This TCR beta chain was identified in a study of control samples from healthy donors and cancer patients. The V end was cut by 1 base, the J end by 1 base, with 17 bases between. Germline CDR1 and CDR2: SEHNR and FQNEAQ (reference sequence). This CDR3 has 18 residues. Assay used: immunoSEQ multiplex PCR; TCRdb lists only in-frame clones, some missing. The table shows about 29,000 clones, with 70% to 90% occurring only once. The J gene is TRBJ1-3, the V gene TRBV7-9; D unresolved. This clonotype was sampled from a female donor with melanoma. The specimen sequenced was formalin-fixed, paraffin-embedded tissue. CDR3 nucleotides: TGTGCCAGCAGCTTAGAGTACCCGACCCGTACGTCTGGAAACACCATATATTTT. It specifies CASSLEYPTRTSGNTIYF.